This is a list of T cell receptor beta chains from one sample in a study of blood T cell repertoires in COVID-19. This table comes from immunoSEQ multiplex PCR, and its TCRdb copy is limited to in-frame clones, with some not included. The repertoire includes more than 200,000 clones, approximately 88% of them detected once, and approximately 0.7% sits in the top ten. The sequencing sample was made of peripheral blood. The receptors were sampled from a human donor in a cohort sampled during active COVID-19. Each CDR3 is given with its conserved first and last residue. The order of the fields is V gene, J gene, clone size, D gene, CDR3 protein, CDR3 DNA. The D gene is left open where the match is weak. The size field is filled for only some rows; it gives once, few, many or a size class.

TRBV6-6	TRBJ1-1	NA	NA	CASCLTGTNTEAFF	TGTGCCAGCTGCCTGACAGGTACGAACACTGAAGCTTTCTTT
TRBV4-1	TRBJ1-5	NA	NA	CASTLGPVPFNSNQPQHF	TGCGCCAGCACCCTAGGCCCGGTCCCTTTTAATAGCAATCAGCCCCAGCATTTT
TRBV27	TRBJ2-3	NA	NA	CASSTPGEDTQYF	TGTGCCAGCAGTACCCCGGGTGAGGATACGCAGTATTTT
TRBV30	TRBJ1-5	NA	TRBD1	CAWSKGASQPQHF	TGTGCCTGGAGTAAGGGGGCCAGTCAGCCCCAGCATTTT
TRBV5-4	TRBJ2-7	NA	NA	CASSSVRAVNEQYF	TGTGCCAGCAGCTCCGTGAGGGCCGTCAACGAGCAGTACTTC
TRBV19	TRBJ1-5	NA	TRBD1	CASSTGTDNQPQHF	TGTGCCAGTTCAACCGGGACAGACAATCAGCCCCAGCATTTT
TRBV7-3	TRBJ1-6	NA	NA	CASSLKGPNSPLHF	TGTGCCAGCAGCTTAAAGGGGCCCAATTCACCCCTCCACTTT
TRBV3-1/TRBV3-2	TRBJ2-5	NA	TRBD1	CASSPGWTGETQYF	TGTGCCAGCAGCCCTGGCTGGACAGGGGAGACCCAGTACTTC
TRBV3-1/TRBV3-2	TRBJ2-3	NA	TRBD2	CASSQEALLAGGPPDTQYF	TGTGCCAGCAGCCAAGAAGCTTTACTAGCGGGAGGTCCTCCAGATACGCAGTATTTT
TRBV19	TRBJ2-7	NA	TRBD2	CASSIRARGGEQYF	TGTGCCAGTAGTATACGAGCCCGGGGGGGCGAGCAGTACTTC
TRBV4-3	TRBJ1-2	NA	TRBD1	CASSRDRGLESHGYTF	TGCGCCAGCAGCCGAGACAGGGGCCTGGAGTCGCATGGCTACACCTTC
TRBV7-2	TRBJ2-7	NA	NA	CASSLTGTSYEQYF	TGTGCCAGCAGCTTAACGGGAACCTCCTACGAGCAGTACTTC
TRBV7-2	TRBJ2-7	NA	TRBD2	CASSLAGALSYEQYF	TGTGCCAGCAGCCTAGCGGGGGCGCTATCCTACGAGCAGTACTTC
TRBV9	TRBJ2-3	NA	TRBD1	CASSRTGVSTDTQYF	TGTGCCAGCAGCAGGACAGGGGTAAGCACAGATACGCAGTATTTT
TRBV4-1	TRBJ1-5	NA	NA	CASSQDTGQRGNQPQHF	TGCGCCAGCAGCCAAGATACAGGACAGAGGGGCAATCAGCCCCAGCATTTT
TRBV10-1	TRBJ2-5	NA	TRBD2	CASSETSGGQETQYF	TGCGCCAGCAGTGAGACTAGCGGGGGCCAAGAGACCCAGTACTTC
TRBV7-9	TRBJ2-7	once	NA	CASSLGTEGDQYEQYF	TGTGCCAGCAGCTTAGGAACGGAGGGAGACCAATACGAGCAGTACTTC
TRBV18	TRBJ1-3	NA	TRBD1	CASSPRQGIRNTIYF	TGTGCCAGCTCACCGCGACAGGGAATTAGAAACACCATATATTTT
TRBV27	TRBJ1-5	NA	NA	CASSLTPVNQPQHF	TGTGCCAGCAGTTTAACGCCGGTCAATCAGCCCCAGCATTTT
TRBV5-1	TRBJ2-7	NA	TRBD2	CASSQEAGPYEQYF	TGCGCCAGCAGCCAAGAAGCGGGGCCCTACGAGCAGTACTTC
TRBV5-4	TRBJ2-7	NA	TRBD2	CASSSRLAASYEQYF	TGTGCCAGCAGTTCTCGACTAGCGGCTTCCTACGAGCAGTACTTC
TRBV18	TRBJ2-1	few	NA	CASSPFEGSSYNEQFF	TGTGCCAGCTCACCGTTCGAGGGCTCCTCCTACAATGAGCAGTTCTTC
TRBV5-6	TRBJ2-3	NA	NA	CASSFSTDTQYF	TGTGCCAGCAGCTTTTCGACAGATACGCAGTATTTT
TRBV7-9	TRBJ1-4	NA	NA	CASTRLAGEKLFF	TGTGCCAGCACTCGGCTGGCAGGGGAAAAACTGTTTTTT
TRBV4-3	TRBJ2-1	NA	TRBD2	CASSQDPSGSLSKFF	TGCGCCAGCAGCCAAGACCCCAGCGGGAGCCTTTCGAAGTTCTTC
TRBV3-1/TRBV3-2	TRBJ2-3	NA	TRBD2	CASSQVAGGGDTQYF	TGTGCCAGCAGCCAAGTAGCGGGAGGGGGAGATACGCAGTATTTT
TRBV6-5	TRBJ1-2	NA	NA	CASSYLQGSAGYTF	TGTGCCAGCAGTTACTTGCAGGGATCGGCTGGCTACACCTTC
TRBV13	TRBJ2-7	NA	TRBD1	CASSSDRDEQYF	TGTGCCAGCAGCTCTGACAGGGACGAGCAGTACTTC
TRBV30	TRBJ2-5	NA	NA	CAWSVGQQETQYF	TGTGCCTGGAGTGTGGGCCAACAAGAGACCCAGTACTTC
TRBV27	TRBJ2-7	NA	TRBD1	CASSLSVGQGGEQYF	TGTGCCAGCAGTTTATCTGTGGGACAGGGAGGCGAGCAGTACTTC
TRBV2	TRBJ1-2	NA	NA	CASNGGDHFGYTF	TGTGCCAGCAATGGAGGGGACCACTTTGGCTACACCTTC
TRBV12-5	TRBJ1-2	NA	NA	CASDLRAERYGYTF	TGTGCTAGTGACCTCAGGGCTGAGCGCTATGGCTACACCTTC
TRBV4-2	TRBJ2-1	NA	NA	CASSQVGTGRLNNEQFF	TGTGCCAGCAGCCAAGTAGGTACCGGGAGACTCAACAATGAGCAGTTCTTC
TRBV4-3	TRBJ2-7	NA	NA	CASSQDMRYEQYF	TGCGCCAGCAGCCAAGATATGAGGTACGAGCAGTACTTC
TRBV2	TRBJ2-1	NA	NA	CASSEAWPGYNEQFF	TGTGCCAGCAGTGAAGCTTGGCCAGGGTATAATGAGCAGTTCTTC
TRBV27	TRBJ2-3	NA	NA	CASSPNTDTQYF	TGTGCCAGCAGTCCTAACACAGATACGCAGTATTTT
TRBV11-3	TRBJ2-6	NA	TRBD1	CASSGQGRSGANVLTF	TGTGCCAGCAGCGGACAGGGAAGATCTGGGGCCAACGTCCTGACTTTC
TRBV7-9	TRBJ1-3	NA	NA	CASSLATGTGNTIYF	TGTGCCAGCAGCTTAGCGACCGGGACTGGAAACACCATATATTTT